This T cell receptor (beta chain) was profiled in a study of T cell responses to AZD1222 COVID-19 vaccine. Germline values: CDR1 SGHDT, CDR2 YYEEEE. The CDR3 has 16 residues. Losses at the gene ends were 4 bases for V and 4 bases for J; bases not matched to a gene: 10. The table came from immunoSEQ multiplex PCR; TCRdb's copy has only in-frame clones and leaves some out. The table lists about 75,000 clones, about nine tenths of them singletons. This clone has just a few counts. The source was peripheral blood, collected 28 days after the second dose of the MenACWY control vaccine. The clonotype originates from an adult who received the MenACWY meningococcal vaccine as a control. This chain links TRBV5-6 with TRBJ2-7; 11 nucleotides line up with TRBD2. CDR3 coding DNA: TGTGCCAGCAGCCCATTCTTCACTAGCGGGGGATACGAGCAGTACTTC. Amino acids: CASSPFFTSGGYEQYF.